The clone carrying this T cell receptor beta chain was seen only once. Its target is unknown. The primer mix had 60 Vbeta and 13 Jbeta primers. Per the authors' pipeline: Approximately 79 million unique TCR beta chains, about 11 million of them shared, were counted by a later analysis. This table comes from immunoSEQ multiplex PCR, and its TCRdb copy is limited to in-frame clones, with some not included. V and J calls plus clone size are reproduced from that table; the DNA served to infer D and trimming. The table has more than 95,000 clones, 78% seen once. The source of the sample is a study of cytomegalovirus exposure and HLA in healthy donors. Study conclusions and caveats: Earlier analysis found most TCR beta V segments productive about 87% or about 30% of the time. Analysis performed later found approximately 17,000 TCR beta sequences associated with HLA alleles at 0.05 false discovery rate. According to a later analysis, donors in an Asian-associated ancestry cluster reportedly had fewer N-insertions than the roughly 640-donor mean.

V lost 7 bases to trimming and J lost 5 bases; unmatched junction nucleotides: 8. CDR3 length: 15 residues. CDR1 is MNHEY, CDR2 SMNVEV, per germline (reference sequence). The chain joins TRBV27 to TRBJ2-1; 10 nucleotides line up with TRBD1. The sequencing sample was made of PBMCs. This sequence was found in a man in his forties or fifties in good health and CMV-seronegative. The CDR3 reads CASNSDRGPDNEQFF. CDR3 DNA: TGTGCCAGCAATTCAGACAGGGGGCCAGACAATGAGCAGTTCTTC.